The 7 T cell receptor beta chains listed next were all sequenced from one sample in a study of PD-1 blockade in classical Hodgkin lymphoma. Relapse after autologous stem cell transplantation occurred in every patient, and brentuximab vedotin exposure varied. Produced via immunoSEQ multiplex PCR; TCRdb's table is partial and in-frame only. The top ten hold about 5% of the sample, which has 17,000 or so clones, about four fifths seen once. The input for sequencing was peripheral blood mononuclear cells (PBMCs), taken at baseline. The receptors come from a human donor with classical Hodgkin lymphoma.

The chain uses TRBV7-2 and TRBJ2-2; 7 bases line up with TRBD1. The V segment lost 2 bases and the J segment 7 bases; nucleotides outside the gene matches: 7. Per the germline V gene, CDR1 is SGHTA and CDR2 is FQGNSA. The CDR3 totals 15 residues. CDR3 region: CASSLIGTAHGELFF. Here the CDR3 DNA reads TGTGCCAGCAGCTTAATCGGGACAGCCCACGGGGAGCTGTTTTTT.

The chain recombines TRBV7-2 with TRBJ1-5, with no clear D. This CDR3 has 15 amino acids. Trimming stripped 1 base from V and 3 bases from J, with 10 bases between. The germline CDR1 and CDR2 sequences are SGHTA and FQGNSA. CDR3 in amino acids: CASSLVAGVNQPQHF. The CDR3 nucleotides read TGTGCCAGCAGCTTAGTAGCGGGTGTCAATCAGCCCCAGCATTTT.

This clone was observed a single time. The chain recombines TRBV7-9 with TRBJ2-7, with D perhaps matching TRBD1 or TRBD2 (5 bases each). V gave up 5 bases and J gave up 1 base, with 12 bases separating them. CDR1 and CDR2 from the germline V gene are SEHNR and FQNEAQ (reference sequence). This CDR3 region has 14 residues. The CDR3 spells CASSHQGESYEQYF. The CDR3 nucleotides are TGTGCCAGCAGCCATCAGGGAGAGTCCTACGAGCAGTACTTC.

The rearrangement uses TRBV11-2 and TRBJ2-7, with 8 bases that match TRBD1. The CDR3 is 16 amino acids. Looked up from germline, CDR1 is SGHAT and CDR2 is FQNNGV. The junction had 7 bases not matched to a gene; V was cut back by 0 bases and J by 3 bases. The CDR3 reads CASSLEDTGGSYEQYF. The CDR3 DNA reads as TGTGCCAGCAGCTTAGAGGACACAGGGGGGAGCTACGAGCAGTACTTC.

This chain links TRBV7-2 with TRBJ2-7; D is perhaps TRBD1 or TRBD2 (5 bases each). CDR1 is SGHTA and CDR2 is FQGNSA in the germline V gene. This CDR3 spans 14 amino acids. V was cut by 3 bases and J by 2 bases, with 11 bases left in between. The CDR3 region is CASSFAGSAYEQYF. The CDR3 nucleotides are TGTGCCAGCAGCTTTGCAGGGAGCGCCTACGAGCAGTACTTC.

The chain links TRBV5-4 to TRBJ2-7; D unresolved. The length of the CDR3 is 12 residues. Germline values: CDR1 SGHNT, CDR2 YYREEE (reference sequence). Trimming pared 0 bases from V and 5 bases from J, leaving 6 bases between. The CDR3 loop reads CASSLDPDEQYF. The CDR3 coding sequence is TGTGCCAGCAGCTTGGACCCTGACGAGCAGTACTTC.

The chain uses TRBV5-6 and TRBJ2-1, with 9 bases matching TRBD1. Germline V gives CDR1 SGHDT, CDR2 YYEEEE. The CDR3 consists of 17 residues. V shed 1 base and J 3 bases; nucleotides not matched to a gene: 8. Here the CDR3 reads CASSLFAGQGFYNEQFF. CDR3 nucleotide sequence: TGTGCCAGCAGCTTGTTCGCGGGACAGGGCTTCTACAATGAGCAGTTCTTC.